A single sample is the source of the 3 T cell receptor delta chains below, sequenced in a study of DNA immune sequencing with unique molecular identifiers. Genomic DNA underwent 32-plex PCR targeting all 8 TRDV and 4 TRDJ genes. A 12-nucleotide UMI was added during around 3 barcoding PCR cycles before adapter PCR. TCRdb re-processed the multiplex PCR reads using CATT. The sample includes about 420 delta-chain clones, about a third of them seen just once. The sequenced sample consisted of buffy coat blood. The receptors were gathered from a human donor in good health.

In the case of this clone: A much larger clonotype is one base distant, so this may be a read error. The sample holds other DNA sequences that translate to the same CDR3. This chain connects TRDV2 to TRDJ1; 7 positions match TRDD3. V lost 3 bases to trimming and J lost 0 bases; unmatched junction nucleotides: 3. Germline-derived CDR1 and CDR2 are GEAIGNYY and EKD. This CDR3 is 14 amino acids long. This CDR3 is CACDSLGDTDKLIF. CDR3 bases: TGTGCCTGTGACTCCCTGGGGGACACCGATAAACTCATCTTT.

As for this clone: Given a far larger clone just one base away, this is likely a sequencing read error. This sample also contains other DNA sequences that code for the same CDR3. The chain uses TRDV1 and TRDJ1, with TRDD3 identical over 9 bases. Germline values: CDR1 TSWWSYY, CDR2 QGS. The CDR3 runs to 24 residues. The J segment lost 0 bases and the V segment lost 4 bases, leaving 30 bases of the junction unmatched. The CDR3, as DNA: TGTGCTCTTGGGGTGTCCCCCCTCGGCCCTGGGGATACGAGTACCCCTCCGTACACCGATAAACTCATCTTT. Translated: CALGVSPLGPGDTSTPPYTDKLIF.

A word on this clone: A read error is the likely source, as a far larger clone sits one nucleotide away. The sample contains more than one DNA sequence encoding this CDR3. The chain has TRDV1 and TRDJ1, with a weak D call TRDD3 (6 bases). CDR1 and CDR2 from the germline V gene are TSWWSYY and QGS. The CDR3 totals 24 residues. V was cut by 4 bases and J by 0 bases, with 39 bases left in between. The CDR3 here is CALGVSPLGPGDTSTPPYTDKLIF. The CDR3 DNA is TGTGCTCTTGGGGTGTCCCCCCTTGGCCCTGGTGATACGAGTACCCCTCCGTACACCGATAAACTCATCTTT.